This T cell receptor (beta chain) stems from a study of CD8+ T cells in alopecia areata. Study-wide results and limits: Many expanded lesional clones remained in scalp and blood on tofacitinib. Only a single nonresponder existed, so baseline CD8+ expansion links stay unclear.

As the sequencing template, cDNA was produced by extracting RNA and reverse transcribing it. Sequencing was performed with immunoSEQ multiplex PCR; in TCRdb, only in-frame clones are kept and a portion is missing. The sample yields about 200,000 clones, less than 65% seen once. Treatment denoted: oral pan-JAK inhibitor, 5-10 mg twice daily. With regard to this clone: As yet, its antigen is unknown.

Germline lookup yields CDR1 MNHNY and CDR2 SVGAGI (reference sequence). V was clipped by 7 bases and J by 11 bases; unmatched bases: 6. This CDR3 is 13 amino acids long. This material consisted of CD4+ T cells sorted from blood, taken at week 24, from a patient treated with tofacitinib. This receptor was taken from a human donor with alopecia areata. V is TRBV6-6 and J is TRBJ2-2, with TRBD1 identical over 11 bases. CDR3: CASMGTGGNELFF. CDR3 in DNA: TGTGCCAGCATGGGGACAGGGGGGAATGAGCTGTTTTTT.